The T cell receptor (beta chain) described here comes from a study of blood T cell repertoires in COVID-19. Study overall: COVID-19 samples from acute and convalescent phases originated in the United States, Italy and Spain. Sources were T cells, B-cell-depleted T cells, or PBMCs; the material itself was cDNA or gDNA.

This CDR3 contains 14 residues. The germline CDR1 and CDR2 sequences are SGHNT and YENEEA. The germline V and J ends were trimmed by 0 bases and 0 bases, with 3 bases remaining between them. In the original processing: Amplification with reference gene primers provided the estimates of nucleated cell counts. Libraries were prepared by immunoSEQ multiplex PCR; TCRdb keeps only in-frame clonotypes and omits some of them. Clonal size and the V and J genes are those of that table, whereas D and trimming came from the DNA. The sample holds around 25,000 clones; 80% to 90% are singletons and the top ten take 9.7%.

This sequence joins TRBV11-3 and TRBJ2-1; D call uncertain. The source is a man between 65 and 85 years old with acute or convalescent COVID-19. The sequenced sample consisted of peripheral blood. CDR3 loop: CASSLDSSYNEQFF. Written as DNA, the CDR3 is TGTGCCAGCAGCTTAGACAGCTCCTACAATGAGCAGTTCTTC.